This record concerns one T cell receptor beta chain sequence. The antigen is unknown. These data are taken from a study of T cell responses to AZD1222 COVID-19 vaccine. In the study overall: Second-dose recipients at about 4 or about 12 weeks were treated as one pooled group.

Here immunoSEQ multiplex PCR was the method, and the copy in TCRdb shows in-frame clones only, minus some. The table shows more than 95,000 clones, with 70% to 90% occurring only once. Findings and caveats of the study: Sampling that yielded the repertoires occurred only after the peak T cell response.

V lost 8 bases and J lost 4, with 12 bases in between. Looked up from germline, CDR1 is SEHNR and CDR2 is FQNEAQ (reference sequence). The CDR3 loop spans 12 amino acids. This specimen consisted of peripheral blood, obtained on day 0 of AZD1222 vaccination. The chain is built from TRBV7-9 and TRBJ2-7; D may be TRBD1 (6 bases). The clonotype was recovered from an adult in good health. CDR3 in DNA: TGTGCCAGCGGGGGCCGAGGGTACGAGCAGTACTTC. Protein product: CASGGRGYEQYF.